Listed here are 5 T cell receptor beta chains from one sample, sequenced in a study of pediatric ulcerative colitis. Clones were sequenced by immunoSEQ multiplex PCR, and TCRdb holds only the in-frame ones, with some missing. The sample has 60,000 or so clones, 77% seen once. What was sequenced was blood. Receptors originate from a boy aged 5-17 years with moderate ulcerative colitis.

With regard to this clone: A junction end diverges from the germline sequence, so it may reflect a read error. This chain links TRBV7-8 with TRBJ2-5, with unresolved D. Germline values: CDR1 SGHVS, CDR2 FQNEAQ. The CDR3 is made up of 12 amino acids. DNA for the CDR3: TGTGCCGGCAGGCCGAGCGACGAGACCCAGTACTTC. Amino acid sequence: CAGRPSDETQYF.

This sequence joins TRBV4-1 and TRBJ1-4, with no clear D. V shed 0 bases and J shed 8 bases, with 22 bases lying between them. The CDR3 consists of 18 residues. The germline V gene encodes CDR1 MGHRA and CDR2 YSYEKL. Written as DNA, the CDR3 is TGCGCCAGCAGCCAAGACCGAGGCGCCGGGCCCAGAAGAGAAAAACTGTTTTTT. It specifies CASSQDRGAGPRREKLFF.

This chain connects TRBV19 to TRBJ1-1; D unclear. Trimming took 5 bases from V and 0 from J, leaving 13 bases between them. Germline V gene data show CDR1 as LNHDA and CDR2 as SQIVND (reference sequence). The CDR3 has 15 residues. DNA for the CDR3: TGTGCCAGTAGTCTTCCAGGCCGTTTGAACACTGAAGCTTTCTTT. Its translation: CASSLPGRLNTEAFF.

This clone was recorded once. The chain joins TRBV4-2 to TRBJ1-2; maybe TRBD1 (5 bases). Trimming shortened V by 4 bases and J by 4 bases, and 16 bases separated the two germline ends. Germline CDR1 and CDR2: LGHNA and YNFKEQ. This CDR3 region has 15 residues. CDR3: CASSPSRAETYGYTF. The DNA for the CDR3 is TGTGCCAGCAGCCCCAGCAGGGCGGAAACCTATGGCTACACCTTC.

The chain employs TRBV4-2 and TRBJ2-7; 8 bases agree with TRBD1. Germline CDR1 and CDR2: LGHNA and YNFKEQ. The CDR3 covers 16 residues. J lost 3 bases, V lost 0 bases, and 7 bases had no gene match. The CDR3 spells CASSQEEAGGIYEQYF. The CDR3 DNA sequence: TGTGCCAGCAGCCAAGAAGAGGCAGGGGGCATCTACGAGCAGTACTTC.